The 5 T cell receptor beta chains below all came from one sample that was sequenced in a study of blood T cell repertoires in COVID-19. Libraries were prepared by immunoSEQ multiplex PCR; TCRdb keeps only in-frame clonotypes and omits some of them. The data show under 200,000 clones, roughly nine tenths seen once. The sequenced sample consisted of peripheral blood. The receptors were gathered from a man aged 70-80 years with acute or convalescent COVID-19.

Only one count was recorded for this clone. V is TRBV6-5 and J is TRBJ2-7, with D perhaps matching TRBD1 (6 bases). The germline gives CDR1 MNHEY, CDR2 SVGAGI. V lost 7 bases and J 2 bases, leaving 15 bases between the germline ends. This CDR3 contains 14 residues. CDR3 amino acids: CASTRTQGTYEQYF. Here the CDR3 DNA reads TGTGCCAGCACCAGAACCCAGGGGACCTACGAGCAGTACTTC.

V gene TRBV5-3 combines with J gene TRBJ2-5; TRBD1 might be the D (6 bases). TRBV5-3 is filed as an ORF, its function uncertain. The CDR3 has 14 amino acids. Trimming cost V 4 bases and J 5 bases, with 15 bases left between them. DNA of the CDR3: TGTGCCAGAAGCAGGAGACAGGCATGGGAGACCCAGTACTTC. Encoded protein: CARSRRQAWETQYF.

The genes are TRBV14 and TRBJ1-1; 7 bases are a match to TRBD1. CDR3 length: 15 residues. CDR1 and CDR2 (germline): SGHDN, FVKESK. Trimming took 4 bases from V and 0 from J; bases not matched to a gene: 5. CDR3 in DNA: TGTGCCAGCAGCCCCAGGACAGGAGTGAACACTGAAGCTTTCTTT. It codes for CASSPRTGVNTEAFF. The entire variable domain, with the rest obtained from reference TRBV14 and TRBJ1-1, is as follows: EAGVTQFPSHSVIEKGQTVTLRCDPISGHDNLYWYRRVMGKEIKFLLHFVKESKQDESGMPNNRFLAERTGGTYSTLKVQPAELEDSGVYFCASSPRTGVNTEAFFGQGTRLTVV.

The chain carries TRBV10-2 and TRBJ1-5; 7 nucleotides match TRBD1. The V segment lost 10 bases and the J segment 4 bases; nucleotides outside the gene matches: 7. The CDR3 totals 13 residues. Germline V gene sequence: CDR1 WSHSY, CDR2 SAAADI. CDR3 sequence (DNA): TGCGCCACGAGGGGGCAGGAGAATCAGCCCCAGCATTTT. This gives the protein CATRGQENQPQHF.

The chain couples TRBV6-6 to TRBJ1-5; TRBD1 agrees at 11 bases. The CDR3 consists of 15 residues. The V and J ends lost 4 bases and 7 bases, in that order; junction bases with no gene match: 6. Germline V lookup: CDR1 MNHNY, CDR2 SVGAGI (reference sequence). The CDR3 loop reads CASSSNRDRGQPQHF. CDR3 DNA: TGTGCCAGCAGTTCGAACCGGGACAGGGGGCAGCCCCAGCATTTT.